The TCR beta chain under discussion was sequenced for a study of shared clonotypes between healthy human individuals (dated by TCRdb to 2018 to 2021). Background for the entire study: The cohort comprised a couple of women and a few men aged 18 to 49 years. To increase sequencing depth and limit assay-specific biases, different laboratories used diverse techniques to prepare libraries and sequence TCR repertoires. To estimate repertoire size and how much clonotypes are shared between individuals, the study performed deep sequencing of blood TCR repertoires from roughly five healthy adults. Per donor, leukapheresis produced somewhere between about 0.85 and 9.5 billion PBMCs. Overall study results and their limits: Because the study included only a small number of donors, the genetic and exposure-history diversity represented was limited. Pairwise subsampling led to the expectation that sequencing depth would affect the degree of clonotype sharing among donors. Sampling was restricted to blood, and TCR repertoires in tissue are likely to differ from TCR repertoires in blood.

Using the deep immunoSEQ assay, multiplex PCR amplified TCR CDR3 regions from genomic DNA. Extracted genomic DNA from each cell subset was distributed evenly across all wells of several immunoSEQ 96-well plates, and each plate was treated as a replicate. For unsorted PBMC, each replicate PCR was loaded with roughly 270 ng genomic DNA, equivalent to tens of thousands of T cell genomes. Genomic DNA from unsorted PBMC was sequenced over ten immunoSEQ deep assay plates. Purified libraries were quantified with a Qubit 3.0 fluorometer, sized on a Bioanalyzer 2100, and re-quantified with the KAPA Library Quantification kit. Every immunoSEQ 96-well plate was sequenced on a dedicated single-read 150-cycle Illumina NextSeq 550 flow cell. Per the authors' processing: Because the immunoSEQ output included only junctional sequences and no quality scores, the filtering could not be the same as the filtering used for full-length reads. To assign V/J genes and CDR3, sequences were annotated using PyIR, a Python wrapper for IgBLAST v1.9, with IMGT germline references. Reads with weak V/J assignments (E-value above 1e-6), missing CDR3, stop codons, out-of-frame junctions, or ambiguous translated residues were removed. V3J clonotypes were defined as sequences sharing the same inferred V gene, J gene, and CDR3 amino acid sequence. The percentage overlap between two repertoires was calculated by dividing the number of shared unique clonotypes by the size of the smaller repertoire. RTK rarefaction, the Chao1 estimator, and Recon v2.1 estimates of unobserved clonotypes were used to assess repertoire richness. TCRdb's version of the immuneACCESS table is confined to in-frame rearrangements and falls short of the full clone set. An unresolved V gene accounts for under half of the shortfall where checked; the remainder is of unknown origin. V and J calls and clone size are as listed in that table; D and trimming were resolved from the DNA. In this sample the table shows 520,000 or so clones, 79% of which occur a single time. Clones ranked in the top ten supply 10% to 15% of the sample.

Healthy HIV-negative adults with no recently reported acute infections or vaccinations were included as donors. Every donor was a Caucasian adult residing in Nashville, Tennessee, USA. In the unsorted samples, 87 million or so PBMCs were counted, and genomic DNA was extracted using the QIAamp DNA Blood Mini kit. Blood was collected by leukapheresis, and PBMCs were isolated by Ficoll-Histopaque density gradient centrifugation and then cryopreserved in liquid nitrogen vapor phase. Turning to this clone: Its specific antigen is unknown. Nothing much larger sits one base from this clone, and base qualities are not available. Other DNA sequences from this sample encode an identical CDR3 as well.

Sequences GTSNPN (CDR1) and SVGIG (CDR2) are obtained from the germline V gene (reference sequence). The CDR3 measures 14 amino acids from cysteine to phenylalanine. The only DNA kept is the CDR3, 42 bases in frame from the first base. V and J are trimmed by 3 bases and 4 bases, and the gene matches miss 6 bases of the junction. The receptor comes from a woman in her forties in good health. Some clones in this sample may be carry-over from other donors' samples. This chain joins TRBV30 to TRBJ1-5, and 7 bases in between align with TRBD1. The specimen was PBMCs. Here is the DNA: TGTGCCTGGAGCACGGGACAGAATAATCAGCCCCAGCATTTT. Its protein product is CAWSTGQNNQPQHF.